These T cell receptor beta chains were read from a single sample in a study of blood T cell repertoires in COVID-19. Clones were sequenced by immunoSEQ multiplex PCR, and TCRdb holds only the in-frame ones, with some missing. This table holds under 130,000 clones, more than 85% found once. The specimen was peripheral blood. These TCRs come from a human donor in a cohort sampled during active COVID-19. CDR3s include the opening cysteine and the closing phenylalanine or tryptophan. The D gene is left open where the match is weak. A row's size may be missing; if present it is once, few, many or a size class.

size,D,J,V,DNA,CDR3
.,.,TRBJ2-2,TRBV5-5,TGTGCCAGCAGCTTGGACCGAGCGGGACTCGCAAGGGGGACCGGGGAGCTGTTTTTT,CASSLDRAGLARGTGELFF
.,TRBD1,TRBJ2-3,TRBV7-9,TGTGCCAGCAGCCATAAGGGGGCGCGGACAGATACGCAGTATTTT,CASSHKGARTDTQYF
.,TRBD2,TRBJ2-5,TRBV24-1,TGTGCCACCAGTGATTTGCGCCTAGCGGAGTACCAAGAGACCCAGTACTTC,CATSDLRLAEYQETQYF
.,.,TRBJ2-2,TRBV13,TGTGCCAGCAGCCCGAGAGACAGGCCGAAGGACACCGGGGAGCTGTTTTTT,CASSPRDRPKDTGELFF
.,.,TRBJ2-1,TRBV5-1,TGCGCCAGCAGCTTGCAGGGAGGCGACTACAATGAGCAGTTCTTC,CASSLQGGDYNEQFF
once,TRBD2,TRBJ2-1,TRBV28,TGTGCCAGCAGTTGGACTAGTGAGCAGTTCTTC,CASSWTSEQFF
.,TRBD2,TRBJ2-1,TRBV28,TGTGCCAGCAGGTCCACCGCCGGGACTAGCGGACCGAGCTCCTACAATGAGCAGTTCTTC,CASRSTAGTSGPSSYNEQFF
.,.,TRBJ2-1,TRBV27,TGTGCCAGCAGTCTAACTAAGGACTTTTATGAGCAGTTCTTC,CASSLTKDFYEQFF
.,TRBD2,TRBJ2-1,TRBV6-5,TGTGCCAGCAGTTGGACTAGCGTCTGGTACAATGAGCAGTTCTTC,CASSWTSVWYNEQFF
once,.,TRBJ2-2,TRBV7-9,TGTGCCAGCAGCTTAGCGCGGGCAGACCGCGGGGAGCTGTTTTTT,CASSLARADRGELFF
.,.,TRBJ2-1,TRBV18,TGTGCCAGCTCACCTCCTTCCTACAATGAGCAGTTCTTC,CASSPPSYNEQFF
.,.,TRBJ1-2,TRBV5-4,TGTGCCAGCAGCTTACAGGGTTACTATGGCTACACCTTC,CASSLQGYYGYTF
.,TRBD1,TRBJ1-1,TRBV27,TGTGCCAGCAGTTTACAGGTCGACAGGGCGAACACTGAAGCTTTCTTT,CASSLQVDRANTEAFF
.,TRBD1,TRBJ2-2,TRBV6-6,TGTGCCAGCAGGTCCGGGACAGCGAACACCGGGGAGCTGTTTTTT,CASRSGTANTGELFF
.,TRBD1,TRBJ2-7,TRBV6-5,TGTGCCAGCAGTTACGGGACAGATTCTTACGAGCAGTACTTC,CASSYGTDSYEQYF
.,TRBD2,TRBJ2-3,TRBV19,TGTGCCAGTAGTATAGGACTAGCCGCAGATACGCAGTATTTT,CASSIGLAADTQYF
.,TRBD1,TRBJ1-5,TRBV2,TGTGCCAGCAGGGAAAGGGACAGAGAAATCAATCAGCCCCAGCATTTT,CASRERDREINQPQHF